Listed below are T cell receptor beta chains from one sample, sequenced in a study of T cell changes during pregnancy in multiple sclerosis. The data were produced by immunoSEQ multiplex PCR, yet TCRdb's version contains in-frame clones alone and is incomplete. In the table there are about 40,000 clones, under 95% of which are singletons. The specimen was PBMCs (not recorded whether the cells were cultured). The receptors come from a female donor with multiple sclerosis, enrolled in a pregnancy study. CDR3s include the opening cysteine and the closing phenylalanine or tryptophan. The D gene is left open where the match is weak.

TRBJ2-2	TRBD2	TRBV11-2	TGTGCCAGCAGCGTAAAGGCCCTAGCGGGAGGGCCCGGGGAGCTGTTTTTT	CASSVKALAGGPGELFF
TRBJ2-1	-	TRBV27	TGTGCCAGCACACTTCTGGGAGCGAGCTCCTACAATGAGCAGTTCTTC	CASTLLGASSYNEQFF
TRBJ2-7	TRBD2	TRBV9	TGTGCCAGCATTCAGCGGGAGGACTACGAGCAGTACTTC	CASIQREDYEQYF
TRBJ2-7	-	TRBV5-1	TGCGCCAGCAGCTTGATGGCAGATTACTACGAGCAGTACTTC	CASSLMADYYEQYF
TRBJ2-7	-	TRBV18	TGTGCCAGCTCAACACGGGCAGGGGACTACGAGCAGTACTTC	CASSTRAGDYEQYF
TRBJ1-2	-	TRBV7-9	TGTGCCAGCAGCTTAGCGGTCGCCAGGGAGATTGGTGGCTACACCTTC	CASSLAVAREIGGYTF
TRBJ2-5	-	TRBV4-1	TGCGCCAGCAGCCCCGCGGAGGGGCAAAGAGAGACCCAGTACTTC	CASSPAEGQRETQYF
TRBJ2-7	-	TRBV7-6	TGTGCCAGCAGCTTAGAGTCAGGGAATCACGAGCAGTACTTC	CASSLESGNHEQYF
TRBJ1-2	TRBD1	TRBV9	TGTGCCAGCAGCCCCTGGACAGGGCACAACTATGGCTACACCTTC	CASSPWTGHNYGYTF
TRBJ2-7	TRBD1	TRBV19	TGTGCCAGTAGTGTCCGGGACAGACCTTACGAGCAGTACTTC	CASSVRDRPYEQYF
TRBJ2-1	-	TRBV9	TGTGCCAGCAGCGTAGTCGGGGGCTCCTACAATGAGCAGTTCTTC	CASSVVGGSYNEQFF
TRBJ2-1	-	TRBV7-2	TGTGCCAGCAGCTTATCCTGGGTTAGCTCCTACAATGAGCAGTTCTTC	CASSLSWVSSYNEQFF
TRBJ2-7	-	TRBV30	TGTGCCTGGAGTCGGACCTACGAGCAGTACTTC	CAWSRTYEQYF
TRBJ2-7	-	TRBV5-1	TGCGCCAGCAGCCTGCGGGACACCTACGAGCAGTACTTC	CASSLRDTYEQYF
TRBJ2-1	-	TRBV7-9	TGTGCCAGCAGCTTATTCAGAGCCGAAAAGGGGGAGCAGTTCTTC	CASSLFRAEKGEQFF